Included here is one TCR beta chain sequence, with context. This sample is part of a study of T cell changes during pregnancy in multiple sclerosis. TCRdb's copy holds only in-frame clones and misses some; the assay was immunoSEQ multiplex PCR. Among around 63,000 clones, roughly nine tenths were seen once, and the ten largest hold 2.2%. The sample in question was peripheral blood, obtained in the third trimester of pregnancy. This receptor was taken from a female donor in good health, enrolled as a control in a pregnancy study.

CDR3 nucleotides: TGTGCCAGCAGTGAAGGGATTAGCGGGGGGGCCGATGAGCAGTTCTTC. Its protein product is CASSEGISGGADEQFF. The gene calls are TRBV6-1 and TRBJ2-1; TRBD2 aligns across 11 bases. This CDR3 comprises 16 residues. Germline V gene data show CDR1 as MNHNS and CDR2 as SASEGT. Trimming took 1 base from V and 8 from J; bases not matched to a gene: 7.